Below are 11 T cell receptor beta chains sequenced from a single sample in a study of T-cell reconstitution after alpha-beta-depleted transplantation in children. A library of TCRbeta sequences, prepared with unique molecular identifiers, was generated. In TCRdb, the PCR reads were re-called with MiXCR into one record per CDR3 protein. Among 500,000 to 650,000 distinct CDR3 sequences listed, 10% to 15% were seen once. Sequenced material: PBMCs, mostly from graft donor cells, taken 360 days after TCRalphabeta/CD19-depleted stem cell transplant. All receptors come from a male patient younger than 18 who had a stem cell transplant for acute myeloid leukemia, so the T cells may come from the graft donor.

The chain joins TRBV20-1 to TRBJ2-5; 12 bases are shared with TRBD2. The germline CDR1 and CDR2 sequences are DFQATT and SNEGSKA (reference sequence). This CDR3 comprises 16 residues. J lost 4 bases, V lost 4 bases, and 10 bases had no gene match. The CDR3 region is CSAKDASGRVGETQYF. The DNA of the CDR3 is TGCAGTGCTAAAGACGCTAGCGGGAGGGTTGGAGAGACCCAGTACTTC.

This clonotype was seen a handful of times. The chain carries TRBV7-2 and TRBJ2-4, with 12 bases fitting TRBD2. Looked up from germline, CDR1 is SGHTA and CDR2 is FQGNSA. V was clipped by 4 bases and J by 0 bases; unmatched bases: 4. This CDR3 spans 17 amino acids. The CDR3 loop reads CASSSGTSGLAKNIQYF. CDR3 DNA sequence: TGTGCCAGCAGCTCCGGGACTAGCGGGTTAGCCAAAAACATTCAGTACTTC.

This clonotype has more than one count but fewer than ten. The chain has TRBV20-1 and TRBJ2-5; 8 bases map to TRBD2. V gave up 6 bases and J gave up 2 bases; unmatched junction bases: 5. Germline V gives CDR1 DFQATT, CDR2 SNEGSKA (reference sequence). The CDR3 has 13 amino acids. The CDR3 is CSAATSDQETQYF. Here the CDR3 DNA reads TGCAGTGCAGCGACTAGCGATCAAGAGACCCAGTACTTC.

This clonotype appeared a few times. This chain links TRBV11-2 with TRBJ2-5, with D perhaps matching TRBD1 (6 bases). Germline CDR1 SGHAT, CDR2 FQNNGV. The CDR3 runs 15 residues. Between the trimmed V and J ends, which lost 6 bases and 5 bases, there was a span of 19 bases. The chain's CDR3 is CASSRGPPQGETQYF. The CDR3 DNA reads as TGTGCCAGCAGTCGAGGGCCCCCGCAGGGGGAGACCCAGTACTTC.

In its sample, this clonotype was seen many times. The genes are TRBV6-1 and TRBJ2-2, with a tentative D call TRBD2 (6 bases). The V gene lost 8 bases and the J gene lost 4 bases, with 14 bases spanning the gap. CDR1 is MNHNS, CDR2 SASEGT, per germline. The CDR3 totals 14 residues. The CDR3 bases are TGTGCCAGCTGCGGGGAGTGGAGCACCGGGGAGCTGTTTTTT. Protein sequence: CASCGEWSTGELFF.

This clonotype showed up many times. The genes are TRBV2 and TRBJ2-1; 7 bases align to TRBD1. The CDR3 is made up of 13 amino acids. The germline V gene has CDR1 SNHLY and CDR2 FYNNEI. The J segment lost 2 bases and the V segment lost 10 bases, leaving 5 bases of the junction unmatched. The CDR3 DNA is TGTGCCATCCGGGACAGACCCTACAATGAGCAGTTCTTC. Amino acids: CAIRDRPYNEQFF.

The V and J genes are TRBV20-1 and TRBJ2-7; perhaps TRBD2 as D (5 bases). V dropped 6 bases and J dropped 3 bases, with 21 bases sitting between them. In germline, CDR1 is DFQATT, CDR2 SNEGSKA (reference sequence). The CDR3 covers 15 residues. DNA for the CDR3: TGCAGTGCCCGGAGGCCGAGTGCCCGTTACTACGAGCAGTACTTC. Its translation: CSARRPSARYYEQYF.

This sequence joins TRBV9 and TRBJ2-2; TRBD1 is a possible D gene (5 bases). There are 15 residues in the CDR3. Germline CDR1 is SGDLS and CDR2 is YYNGEE. V was cut by 0 bases and J by 2 bases, with 8 bases left in between. The DNA of the CDR3 is TGTGCCAGCAGCGTAGGTGACAGCAACACCGGGGAGCTGTTTTTT. Its translation is CASSVGDSNTGELFF.

In its sample, this clonotype was seen a few times. This sequence joins TRBV19 and TRBJ2-7; D call uncertain. There are 13 residues in the CDR3. Trimming removed 5 bases from V and 2 bases from J, with 10 bases in between. In germline, CDR1 is LNHDA, CDR2 SQIVND (reference sequence). The CDR3 is CASSRQETYEQYF. The DNA for the CDR3 is TGTGCCAGTAGTCGCCAGGAGACCTACGAGCAGTACTTC.

This clonotype turned up a few times. V is TRBV10-3 and J is TRBJ2-5; D remains unclear. The germline V gene has CDR1 ENHRY and CDR2 SYGVKD. V was trimmed by 8 bases and J by 2 bases, leaving 12 bases between them. The CDR3 runs 13 residues. The CDR3 loop is CAIGSGIQETQYF. As DNA, the CDR3 is TGTGCCATCGGTAGTGGCATTCAAGAGACCCAGTACTTC.

The chain links TRBV20-1 to TRBJ2-1, with 7 bases matching TRBD2. The CDR3 length is 15 residues. Trimming cost V 6 bases and J 3 bases; bases outside gene matches: 11. Germline V gene data show CDR1 as DFQATT and CDR2 as SNEGSKA (reference sequence). CDR3 sequence reads: CSAIGREGRYNEQFF. CDR3 coding DNA: TGCAGTGCCATTGGCAGGGAGGGCCGCTACAATGAGCAGTTCTTC.